Below, 5 T cell receptor beta chains from the same sample are listed, as sequenced in a study of chemoradiotherapy in HPV16-positive cancers. Repertoires were generated with immunoSEQ multiplex PCR, while TCRdb's copy carries only in-frame clones and drops some. In the table there are tens of thousands of clones, roughly 94% of which are singletons. This specimen was collected from a patient who underwent chemoradiotherapy. The receptors stem from a human donor with HPV-associated anogenital cancer.

The V gene is TRBV18, the J gene TRBJ2-7, with 7 positions matching TRBD1. The junction had 8 bases not matched to a gene; V was cut back by 5 bases and J by 7 bases. Germline CDR1 and CDR2: KGHSH and LQKENI. The length of the CDR3 is 13 residues. The CDR3 is CASSARQGMEQYF. The CDR3 region has the DNA TGTGCCAGCTCAGCAAGACAGGGAATGGAGCAGTACTTC. Full variable domain (missing parts from reference TRBV18 and TRBJ2-7): NAGVMQNPRHLVRRRGQEARLRCSPMKGHSHVYWYRQLPEEGLKFMVYLQKENIIDESGMPKERFSAEFPKEGPSILRIQQVVRGDSAAYFCASSARQGMEQYFGPGTRLTVT.

The chain links TRBV30 to TRBJ2-3; 10 positions agree with TRBD1. This CDR3 is built from 15 residues. Unmatched junction bases numbered 10, after V lost 3 bases and J lost 7 bases. Germline values: CDR1 GTSNPN, CDR2 SVGIG (reference sequence). CDR3 protein: CAWRPGQGLTNTQYF. In DNA, the CDR3 is TGTGCCTGGAGACCGGGACAGGGGCTGACGAATACGCAGTATTTT.

This rearrangement joins TRBV5-5 to TRBJ2-2; weak D call: TRBD2 (6 bases). V shed 3 bases and J shed 1 base, with 10 bases lying between them. This CDR3 has 15 residues. Germline CDR1 is SGHKS and CDR2 is YYEKEE (reference sequence). The CDR3 here is CASSSFGGNTGELFF. CDR3 nucleotide sequence: TGTGCCAGCAGCTCTTTCGGGGGGAACACCGGGGAGCTGTTTTTT.

The chain employs TRBV28 and TRBJ1-4, with 7 bases matching TRBD1. V was clipped by 6 bases and J by 6 bases; unmatched bases: 4. The germline CDR1 and CDR2 sequences are MDHEN and SYDVKM. This CDR3 is built from 13 residues. The CDR3 nucleotides are TGTGCCAGCAGCAGGGACAGCCATGAAAAACTGTTTTTT. Protein: CASSRDSHEKLFF.

This chain links TRBV28 with TRBJ2-3; tentative D call: TRBD1 (6 bases). Trimming pared 7 bases from V and 6 bases from J, leaving 17 bases between. The germline V gene encodes CDR1 MDHEN and CDR2 SYDVKM. The CDR3 consists of 14 residues. The CDR3 sequence: CASTEQGMMDTQYF. DNA of the CDR3: TGTGCCAGCACTGAGCAGGGGATGATGGATACGCAGTATTTT.